These 18 T cell receptor beta chains were all obtained from the same sample, sequenced in a study of blood T cell repertoires in COVID-19. The method was immunoSEQ multiplex PCR; TCRdb's version includes in-frame clones alone and lacks a portion of them. The sample lists approximately 220,000 clones; roughly nine tenths were seen once. Sequencing used peripheral blood. The receptors were gathered from a woman aged 45-65 years with acute or convalescent COVID-19.

This clone was found once. The gene calls are TRBV9 and TRBJ2-3, with TRBD2 as a possible D gene (5 bases). The CDR3 has 16 residues. Germline values: CDR1 SGDLS, CDR2 YYNGEE. Trimming left V 0 bases short and J 2 bases short, with 13 bases between. In DNA, the CDR3 is TGTGCCAGCAGCGTAGGCCTACCCGGGGTCACAGATACGCAGTATTTT. It yields the protein CASSVGLPGVTDTQYF.

Only a few counts were recorded for this clone. The J gene is TRBJ2-3, the V gene TRBV4-3, with TRBD1 matching over 8 bases. The CDR3 length is 17 residues. CDR1 LGHNA and CDR2 YSLEER come from the germline V gene. J lost 3 bases, V lost 3 bases, and 11 bases had no gene match. The CDR3 region is CASSQGRTGRITDTQYF. The CDR3 DNA reads TGCGCCAGCAGCCAGGGAAGGACAGGGAGGATTACAGATACGCAGTATTTT.

The chain couples TRBV7-6 to TRBJ2-3; 9 bases are shared with TRBD2. This CDR3 has 16 amino acids. The V segment lost 5 bases and the J segment 1 base; nucleotides outside the gene matches: 7. CDR1 and CDR2 (germline): SGHVS, FNYEAQ. The CDR3 region is CASSPELAGGTDTQYF. Here the CDR3 DNA reads TGTGCCAGCAGCCCCGAATTAGCGGGGGGCACAGATACGCAGTATTTT. The full variable domain, in which reference TRBV7-6 and TRBJ2-3 provide the parts outside the CDR3, is GAGVSQSPRYKVTKRGQDVALRCDPISGHVSLYWYRQALGQGPEFLTYFNYEAQQDKSGLPNDRFSAERPEGSISTLTIQRTEQRDSAMYRCASSPELAGGTDTQYFGPGTRLTVL.

The chain couples TRBV5-1 to TRBJ2-7; 13 bases are a match to TRBD2. Germline trimming cut 0 bases from V and 6 bases from J; bases unmatched to any gene: 6. Per the germline V gene, CDR1 is SGHRS and CDR2 is YFSETQ. The CDR3 contains 16 residues. CDR3 region: CASSLDWTSGSSEQYF. CDR3 DNA sequence: TGCGCCAGCAGCTTGGATTGGACTAGCGGGAGTTCCGAGCAGTACTTC. Combining the CDR3 with reference TRBV5-1 and TRBJ2-7 gives the whole variable domain KAGVTQTPRYLIKTRGQQVTLSCSPISGHRSVSWYQQTPGQGLQFLFEYFSETQRNKGNFPGRFSGRQFSNSRSEMNVSTLELGDSALYLCASSLDWTSGSSEQYFGPGTRLTVT.

The rearrangement links TRBV6-1 to TRBJ1-2, with TRBD1 matching over 8 bases. The CDR3 loop spans 16 amino acids. Germline CDR1 and CDR2: MNHNS and SASEGT. J gave up 8 bases and V 4 bases, and 15 bases lay outside the gene matches. CDR3 coding DNA: TGTGCCAGCAGTGGGACGGGACAGGCCGACGCTATGGGCTACACCTTC. As protein: CASSGTGQADAMGYTF.

A few counts support this clone. Additional DNA sequences in this sample encode the identical CDR3. The J gene is TRBJ2-1, the V gene TRBV9; 8 nucleotides align to TRBD2. Germline trimming cut 0 bases from V and 4 bases from J; bases unmatched to any gene: 3. The CDR3 is made up of 15 amino acids. CDR1 is SGDLS and CDR2 is YYNGEE in the germline V gene. CDR3 bases: TGTGCCAGCAGCGTAGGGCTAGCGGGTTACAATGAGCAGTTCTTC. This codes for CASSVGLAGYNEQFF.

This clone was seen only a few times. The J gene is TRBJ1-3, the V gene TRBV3-1 (or the pseudogene TRBV3-2), with D possibly being TRBD1 (6 bases). Trimming left V 0 bases short and J 0 bases short, with 15 bases between. The CDR3 is 18 amino acids. Germline V gene lookup returns CDR1 LGHDT and CDR2 YNNKEL (reference sequence). This CDR3 is CASSQETGQSSSGNTIYF. The CDR3 DNA reads as TGTGCCAGCAGCCAAGAGACAGGACAGTCGAGCTCTGGAAACACCATATATTTT.

The rearrangement links TRBV7-8 to TRBJ1-2, with D perhaps matching TRBD1 (5 bases). Trimming pared 7 bases from V and 2 bases from J, leaving 14 bases between. Per germline, CDR1 SGHVS and CDR2 FQNEAQ. The CDR3 runs to 14 residues. The CDR3: CASMGQGLNYGYTF. The CDR3 DNA sequence: TGTGCCAGCATGGGGCAGGGTTTGAACTATGGCTACACCTTC.

The rearrangement joins TRBV5-4 to TRBJ2-7, with D tentatively TRBD2 (6 bases). The V end lost 2 bases, the J end lost 1 base, and 13 bases lay between the germline ends. Germline V lookup: CDR1 SGHNT, CDR2 YYREEE (reference sequence). The CDR3 runs 15 residues. CDR3 nucleotides: TGTGCCAGCAGCTTAGGAGGGCAGGTTTCCTACGAGCAGTACTTC. It encodes CASSLGGQVSYEQYF.

The gene calls are TRBV19 and TRBJ2-1, with TRBD2 matching over 13 bases. The CDR3 contains 18 residues. The junction had 11 bases not matched to a gene; V was cut back by 7 bases and J by 2 bases. CDR1 and CDR2 (germline): LNHDA, SQIVND (reference sequence). CDR3 DNA sequence: TGTGCCAGTACCTTGACTAGCGGGGGGATCGGTACCTACAATGAGCAGTTCTTC. It yields the protein CASTLTSGGIGTYNEQFF.

The chain is built from TRBV7-7 and TRBJ2-7, with 15 bases that match TRBD2. Germline CDR1 reads SSHAT; CDR2 reads FNYEAQ (reference sequence). The trim removed 5 bases at V and 3 bases at J, leaving 14 bases unmatched. The CDR3 sequence is 19 residues long. CDR3 sequence: CASSIDRTSGRVGYYEQYF. In nucleotides, the CDR3 is TGTGCCAGCAGCATAGATCGGACTAGCGGGAGGGTGGGTTACTACGAGCAGTACTTC.

This chain joins TRBV5-1 and TRBJ1-4; no clear D gene. V lost 3 bases, J lost 7 bases, and 19 bases lay in between. Germline-derived CDR1 and CDR2 are SGHRS and YFSETQ. The CDR3 is 16 amino acids. The CDR3 DNA reads TGCGCCAGCAGCTGGTCCAGTCGGGAAATCAGTGAAAAACTGTTTTTT. It is translated as CASSWSSREISEKLFF.

This chain uses TRBV6-5 with TRBJ2-1; 7 bases map to TRBD2. V gave up 2 bases and J gave up 5 bases; unmatched junction bases: 9. The CDR3 length is 16 residues. Germline values: CDR1 MNHEY, CDR2 SVGAGI. CDR3 sequence: CASSYHSSGVNNEQFF. The DNA of the CDR3 is TGTGCCAGCAGTTACCACTCTAGCGGAGTTAACAATGAGCAGTTCTTC.

The chain has TRBV7-8 and TRBJ2-7; TRBD1 might be the D (5 bases). The CDR3 has 17 residues. Trimming cost V 5 bases and J 3 bases, with 23 bases left between them. Germline loops: CDR1 SGHVS, CDR2 FQNEAQ. The CDR3 sequence is CASSPAPSQGADYEQYF. CDR3 DNA: TGTGCCAGCAGCCCCGCCCCCTCGCAAGGGGCGGACTACGAGCAGTACTTC.

V and J are TRBV3-1 (or the pseudogene TRBV3-2) and TRBJ2-7, with a tentative D call TRBD2 (6 bases). Trimming took 0 bases from V and 7 from J, leaving 16 bases between them. The CDR3 has 15 amino acids. Germline lookup yields CDR1 LGHDT and CDR2 YNNKEL (reference sequence). CDR3: CASSQDINGGWEQYF. DNA of the CDR3: TGTGCCAGCAGCCAAGATATTAATGGGGGGTGGGAGCAGTACTTC.

This clone occurred a few times. The rearrangement joins TRBV12-3 or TRBV12-4 to TRBJ2-7; possible D gene TRBD1, 5 bases. This CDR3 comprises 13 residues. V lost 3 bases, J lost 3 bases, and 9 bases lay in between. Here the CDR3 reads CASSFRAGYEQYF. CDR3 sequence (DNA): TGTGCCAGCAGTTTCAGGGCCGGCTACGAGCAGTACTTC.

The genes are TRBV10-1 and TRBJ1-5, with D uncertain. V shed 2 bases and J shed 7 bases, with 9 bases lying between them. The CDR3 runs to 13 residues. Germline V gene sequence: CDR1 WNHNN, CDR2 SYGVQD (reference sequence). CDR3 in amino acids: CASSEVRGQPQHF. CDR3 bases: TGCGCCAGCAGTGAGGTACGGGGACAGCCCCAGCATTTT.

The V gene is TRBV6-5, the J gene TRBJ1-2; TRBD1 matches 7 bases. The CDR3 is made up of 15 amino acids. V gave up 6 bases and J gave up 8 bases; unmatched junction bases: 15. Germline CDR1 MNHEY, CDR2 SVGAGI. CDR3 nucleotide sequence: TGTGCCAGCAGCATGACACCCGGGACAGCAGGAGGCTACACCTTC. Translation: CASSMTPGTAGGYTF.